The clone carrying this T cell receptor (beta chain) was observed once. Its cognate antigen is unknown. The data were obtained in a study of OX40 agonist ivuxolimab in advanced cancers. CDR1 and CDR2 (germline): LNHDA, SQIVND (reference sequence). The CDR3 is 14 residues long. Trimming pared 3 bases from V and 6 bases from J, leaving 12 bases between. TCRdb keeps only in-frame clones here, not all; method: immunoSEQ multiplex PCR. The sample lists roughly 58,000 clones; about 83% were seen once. Study-wide findings and caveats: Dosing at 0.1 to 3.0 mg/kg was accompanied by clonal expansion of CD4+ and CD8+ blood T cells by week 6.

The cohort excluded patients with autoimmune disease history or systemic immunosuppression. The sample in question was CD4+ or CD8+ T cells sorted from blood, obtained in a trial of the OX40 agonist ivuxolimab. This clonotype originated in an adult with an advanced solid tumor such as melanoma, head and neck, liver or kidney cancer. The chain employs TRBV19 and TRBJ1-5, with TRBD1 as a possible D gene (5 bases). The CDR3 DNA is TGTGCCAGTAGTATCGGGGAGGGGATTCAGCCCCAGCATTTT. As protein: CASSIGEGIQPQHF.